This T cell receptor (beta chain) was recorded in a study of blood T cells in healthy people across ages. General study findings and limits: Total diversity from one million sequenced T cells was likely underestimated. With age, beta diversity per million T cells declined roughly linearly, significantly by 30 to 40. With naive T cell percentage, TCR beta diversity showed a strong correlation.

Notes on this clonotype: The antigen is unknown.

Sample donors were healthy Caucasian individuals that came from Russia, aged roughly 6 to 90. Primed by a sample-barcoded 5' primer and a J-beta primer mix, a second PCR proceeded for 7 to 11 cycles. TCRdb independently ran MiXCR on the 5' RACE reads; one entry per CDR3 protein. The table includes about a million distinct CDR3 sequences, 35% to 45% detected once. CDR1 is DFQATT, CDR2 SNEGSKA, per germline (reference sequence). Deletions cut 5 bases from V and 5 bases from J, with 8 bases between. The CDR3 length is 11 residues. This chain links TRBV20-1 with TRBJ2-3; no reliable D call. Source material: blood. The TCR originated in a young man in good health. CDR3 in amino acids: CSAVEEDTQYF. CDR3 DNA sequence: TGCAGTGCTGTCGAAGAAGATACGCAGTATTTT.